This T cell receptor (beta chain) was captured in a study of cytomegalovirus exposure and HLA in healthy donors. Study results and caveats: By a later analysis, the bulk of CMV-associated TCR beta chains appeared HLA-restricted.

Comments on this clone: Its antigen is not known.

V lost 4 bases and J lost 5, with 16 bases in between. This CDR3 is built from 15 residues. Germline assignment: CDR1 LNHDA and CDR2 SQIVND (reference sequence). The donors comprised healthy bone marrow donors. The PCR ran on 60 Vbeta and 13 Jbeta primers. Here immunoSEQ multiplex PCR was the method, and the copy in TCRdb shows in-frame clones only, minus some. The sample comprises 140,000 to 150,000 clones, about 80% of which are singletons, and around 1.9% rests with the top ten. Source material: PBMCs. This sequence was found in a man between 35 and 55 years old in good health and CMV-seronegative. The V and J genes are TRBV19 and TRBJ2-3, with unresolved D. The CDR3 region has the DNA TGTGCCAGTAGTAGGGTAGCCGCATTGGGAGATACGCAGTATTTT. Its translation: CASSRVAALGDTQYF.